This TCR beta chain was sequenced during a study of cytomegalovirus exposure and HLA in healthy donors. CDR3 size: 15 residues. Per germline, CDR1 GTSNPN and CDR2 SVGIG (reference sequence). The J segment lost 9 bases and the V segment lost 0 bases, leaving 9 bases of the junction unmatched. This clone was observed a single time. Its antigen remains unidentified. PCR involved 60 Vbeta and 13 Jbeta primers. TCRdb's copy holds only in-frame clones and misses some; the assay was immunoSEQ multiplex PCR. This sample has hundreds of thousands of clones, with roughly 80% found just once. Findings and limits, study-wide: Across donors, sequencing depth was assumed by presence/absence analyses to be roughly uniform. Earlier findings revealed that most TCR beta V segments proved productive either about 87% or about 30% of the time.

The TCR originated in a girl aged 2-10 years in good health and CMV-seronegative. This chain uses TRBV30 with TRBJ2-1, with 9 bases fitting TRBD2. The sequencing sample was made of PBMCs. The CDR3 sequence is CAWSVRPSGEGEQFF. As DNA, the CDR3 is TGTGCCTGGAGTGTGCGGCCTAGCGGGGAGGGTGAGCAGTTCTTC.